This T cell receptor beta chain stems from a study of T cells in localized non-small cell lung cancer. CDR1 SEHNR and CDR2 FQNEAQ come from the germline V gene (reference sequence). Trimming took 5 bases from V and 8 from J, leaving 15 bases between them. CDR3 length equals 14 residues. Study-wide findings and caveats: Appearances in adjacent lung were noted for a median 57 of the top 100 tumor clones.

Comment on this clone: Its antigen remains unknown.

The table came from immunoSEQ multiplex PCR; TCRdb's copy has only in-frame clones and leaves some out. The table has approximately 11,000 clones, about 73% seen once. Sample: peripheral blood, taken before any cancer treatment. This TCR derives from a male donor aged 60 or over with stage I lung adenocarcinoma. The chain has TRBV7-9 and TRBJ1-4; D is undetermined. The CDR3 loop reads CASSLGLPEEKLFF. The DNA of the CDR3 is TGTGCCAGCAGCCTGGGCCTCCCGGAAGAAAAACTGTTTTTT.